This T cell receptor (beta chain) stems from a study of OX40 agonist ivuxolimab in advanced cancers. Study overall: Cancers in dose escalation were hepatocellular, melanoma, renal cell and head and neck. Whole-study results and caveats: In general, CD8+ T cells held more expanded clones than CD4+ did, on average. Expanded peripheral T-cell antigen specificity went undetermined.

Some clones are missing from TCRdb's copy, which holds only in-frame ones; the method was immunoSEQ multiplex PCR. This table has about 66,000 clones, approximately 78% appearing once. A word on this clone: Its antigen remains unidentified.

People who had autoimmune disease history or systemic immunosuppression were excluded. The CDR3 has 17 residues. From germline, CDR1 is SGHNT and CDR2 YENEEA. V was pared by 5 bases and J by 1 base, with 18 bases between. The receptor comes from an adult with an advanced solid tumor such as melanoma, head and neck, liver or kidney cancer. V gene TRBV11-3 combines with J gene TRBJ1-5; D is possibly TRBD1 (5 bases). Sample: CD4+ or CD8+ T cells sorted from blood, taken in a trial of the OX40 agonist ivuxolimab. This CDR3 is CASSPRTPRRSNQPQHF. As DNA, the CDR3 is TGTGCCAGCAGCCCGAGGACACCCCGGCGAAGCAATCAGCCCCAGCATTTT.